This T cell receptor beta chain was documented in a study of shared clonotypes between healthy human individuals. As to this clone: The target antigen is unknown.

Study-wide findings and caveats: The authors sampled blood alone, and tissue repertoires likely differ. Sorted-subset samples were not fully sequenced, rarefaction indicated.

The V and J ends lost 0 bases and 3 bases respectively, with 15 bases between them. Germline V gene lookup returns CDR1 MNHEY and CDR2 SVGAGI. The CDR3 length is 16 residues. Here immunoSEQ multiplex PCR was the method, and the copy in TCRdb shows in-frame clones only, minus some. Here the sample spans hundreds of thousands of clones, about 95% being singletons. Naivety among CD8 cells was defined by CD45RO negativity and positive CCR7 selection, thereby excluding terminally differentiated effector memory CD45RA+ cells. Recent vaccinations or acute infections were absent in the healthy HIV-negative adult donors.

The sample was naive CD8+ T cells sorted from blood. This chain uses TRBV6-5 with TRBJ2-7; D may be TRBD2 (5 bases). The TCR originated in a woman aged 30 to 39 in good health. CDR3 residues: CASSYSTGINDYEQYF. In nucleotides, the CDR3 is TGTGCCAGCAGTTACTCGACCGGGATTAACGACTACGAGCAGTACTTC.